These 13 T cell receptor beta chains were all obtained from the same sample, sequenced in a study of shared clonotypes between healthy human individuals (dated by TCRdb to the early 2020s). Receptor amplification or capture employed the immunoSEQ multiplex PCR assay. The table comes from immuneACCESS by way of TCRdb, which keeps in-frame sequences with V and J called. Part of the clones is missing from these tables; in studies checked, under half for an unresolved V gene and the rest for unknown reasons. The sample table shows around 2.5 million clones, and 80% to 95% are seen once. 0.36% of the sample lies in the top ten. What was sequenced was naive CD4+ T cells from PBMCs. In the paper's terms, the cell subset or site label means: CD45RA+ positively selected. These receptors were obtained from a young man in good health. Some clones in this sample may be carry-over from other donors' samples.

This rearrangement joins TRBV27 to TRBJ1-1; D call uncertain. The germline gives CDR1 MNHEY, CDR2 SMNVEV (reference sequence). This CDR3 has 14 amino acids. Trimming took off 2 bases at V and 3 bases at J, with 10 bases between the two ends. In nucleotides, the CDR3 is TGTGCCAGCAGTTTAAGGTACTTATACACTGAAGCTTTCTTT. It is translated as CASSLRYLYTEAFF.

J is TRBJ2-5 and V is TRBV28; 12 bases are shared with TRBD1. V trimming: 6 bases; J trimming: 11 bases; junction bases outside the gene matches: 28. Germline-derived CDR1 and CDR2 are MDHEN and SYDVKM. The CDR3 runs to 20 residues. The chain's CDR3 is CASSTVPGQGARGRAQEQYF. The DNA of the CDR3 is TGTGCCAGCAGCACTGTCCCGGGACAGGGGGCAAGGGGGAGGGCACAAGAGCAGTACTTC.

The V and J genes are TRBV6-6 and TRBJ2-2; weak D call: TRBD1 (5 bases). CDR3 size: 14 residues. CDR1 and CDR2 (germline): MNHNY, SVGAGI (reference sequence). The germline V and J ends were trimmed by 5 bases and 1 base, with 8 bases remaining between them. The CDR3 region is CASSGALNTGELFF. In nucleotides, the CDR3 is TGTGCCAGCAGTGGGGCCCTGAACACCGGGGAGCTGTTTTTT.

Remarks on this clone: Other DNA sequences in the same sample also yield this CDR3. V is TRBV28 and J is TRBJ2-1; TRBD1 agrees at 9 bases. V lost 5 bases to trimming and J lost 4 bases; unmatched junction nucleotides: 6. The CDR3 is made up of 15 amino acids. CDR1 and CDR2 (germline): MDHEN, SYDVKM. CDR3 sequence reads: CASSPDRGSYNEQFF. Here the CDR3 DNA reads TGTGCCAGCAGTCCCGACAGGGGGAGTTACAATGAGCAGTTCTTC.

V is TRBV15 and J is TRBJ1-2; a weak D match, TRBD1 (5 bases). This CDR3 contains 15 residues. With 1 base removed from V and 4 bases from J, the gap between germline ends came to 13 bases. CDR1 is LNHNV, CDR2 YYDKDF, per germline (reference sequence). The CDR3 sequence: CATSRGQFLRYGYTF. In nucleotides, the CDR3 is TGTGCCACCAGCAGAGGACAGTTTCTCCGCTATGGCTACACCTTC.

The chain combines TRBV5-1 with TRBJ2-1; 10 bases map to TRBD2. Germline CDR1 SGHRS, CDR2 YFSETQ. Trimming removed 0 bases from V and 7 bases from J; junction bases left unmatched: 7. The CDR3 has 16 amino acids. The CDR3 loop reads CASSLVPSGSPNEQFF. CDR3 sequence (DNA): TGCGCCAGCAGCTTGGTTCCTAGCGGGAGCCCAAATGAGCAGTTCTTC.

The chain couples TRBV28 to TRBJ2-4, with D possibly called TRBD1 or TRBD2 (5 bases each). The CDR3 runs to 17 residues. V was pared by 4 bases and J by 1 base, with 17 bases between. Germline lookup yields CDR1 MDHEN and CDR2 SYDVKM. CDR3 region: CASSYDRGSFAKNIQYF. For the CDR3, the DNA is TGTGCCAGCAGTTATGACCGGGGCTCTTTTGCCAAAAACATTCAGTACTTC. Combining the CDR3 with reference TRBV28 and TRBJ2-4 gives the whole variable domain DVKVTQSSRYLVKRTGEKVFLECVQDMDHENMFWYRQDPGLGLRLIYFSYDVKMKEKGDIPEGYSVSREKKERFSLILESASTNQTSMYLCASSYDRGSFAKNIQYFGAGTRLSVL.

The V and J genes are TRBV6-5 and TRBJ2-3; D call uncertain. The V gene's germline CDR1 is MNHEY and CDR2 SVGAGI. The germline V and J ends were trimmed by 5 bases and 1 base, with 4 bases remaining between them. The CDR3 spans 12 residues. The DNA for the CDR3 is TGTGCCAGCAGTACCCGCACAGATACGCAGTATTTT. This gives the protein CASSTRTDTQYF.

CDR3 protein: CAWTSRERGDTQYF. The CDR3 region has the DNA TGTGCCTGGACGTCCCGGGAGCGCGGAGATACGCAGTATTTT. The genes are TRBV30 and TRBJ2-3; a weak D match, TRBD2 (6 bases). Germline loops: CDR1 GTSNPN, CDR2 SVGIG (reference sequence). V lost 4 bases, J lost 5 bases, and 16 bases lay in between. The length of the CDR3 is 14 residues.

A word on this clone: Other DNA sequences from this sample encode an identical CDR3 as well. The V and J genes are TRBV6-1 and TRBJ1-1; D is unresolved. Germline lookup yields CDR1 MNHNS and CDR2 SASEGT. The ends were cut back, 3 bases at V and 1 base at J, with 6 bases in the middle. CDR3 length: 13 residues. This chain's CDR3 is CASSDAANTEAFF. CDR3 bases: TGTGCCAGCAGTGATGCGGCGAACACTGAAGCTTTCTTT.

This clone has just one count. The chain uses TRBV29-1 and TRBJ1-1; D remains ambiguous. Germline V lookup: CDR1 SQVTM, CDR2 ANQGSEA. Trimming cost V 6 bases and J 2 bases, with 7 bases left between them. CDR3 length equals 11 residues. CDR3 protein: CSVEHNTEAFF. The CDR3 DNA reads TGCAGCGTGGAACACAACACTGAAGCTTTCTTT.

This CDR3 reads CSAGPGVEQYF. In nucleotides, the CDR3 is TGCAGTGCTGGACCAGGGGTCGAGCAGTACTTC. This chain joins TRBV20-1 and TRBJ2-7; maybe TRBD1 (6 bases). Trimming cost V 5 bases and J 6 bases, with 11 bases left between them. The CDR3 sequence is 11 residues long. Germline V gene lookup returns CDR1 DFQATT and CDR2 SNEGSKA (reference sequence).

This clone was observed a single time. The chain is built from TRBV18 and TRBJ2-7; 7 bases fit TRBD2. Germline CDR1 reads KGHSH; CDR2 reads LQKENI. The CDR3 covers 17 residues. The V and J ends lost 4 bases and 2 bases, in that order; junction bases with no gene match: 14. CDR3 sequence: CASSLSLGPAGTYEQYF. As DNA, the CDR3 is TGTGCCAGCTCACTCTCCTTGGGACCAGCGGGAACCTACGAGCAGTACTTC.